The entry below gives a single T cell receptor beta chain sequence along with its context. This clone's antigen is unknown. Base qualities are missing; no much larger clone stands one base away. TCRbeta CDR3 regions were amplified from genomic DNA by means of the immunoSEQ Assay, a bias-controlled multiplex PCR. In the original analysis: The number of nucleated cells in each sample was estimated from the amplification of reference gene primers within the assay. To quantify the absolute abundance of each unique TCRbeta CDR3 rearrangement, sequence reads were collapsed and filtered. For each sample, productive Simpson clonality was calculated as the square root of Simpson's diversity index across productive rearrangements. TCRdb re-hosts the immuneACCESS table, in-frame sequences only. Its copies lack some clones; in the studies checked, an unresolved V gene accounts for under half of them, and the cause for the rest is not known. V, J and clone size were drawn from that table, and D and trimming were deduced from the DNA. The table for this sample lists roughly 100,000 clones; approximately 81% of them were counted only once. The top ten constitute more than 20% of the sample.

From its cysteine to its phenylalanine, the CDR3 spans 15 amino acids. Just the 45-base CDR3 DNA is kept, in frame starting at base 1. Sequences SGHVS (CDR1) and FNYEAQ (CDR2) are obtained from the germline V gene. Trimming takes 5 bases from V and 1 base from J, and the germline ends sit 14 bases apart. This record belongs to a study of blood T cell repertoires in COVID-19 (dated by TCRdb to the early 2020s). A note on the overall study: Samples covering the acute and convalescent phases of COVID-19 were provided by collaborators in the United States, Italy and Spain. Deeply sampled blood TCRbeta repertoires from subjects exposed to, actively infected with, or recovered from COVID-19 were included in the dataset. Sample metadata almost always included a de-identified subject ID, COVID-19 status, age in years and sex. The prospective study material was composed of cDNA or gDNA derived from T cells, B-cell-depleted T cells, or PBMCs. A freely available public database, intended as a resource for researchers studying the immune response to SARS-CoV-2, is where the repertoires were released. Where available, HLA class I and class II types were obtained from metadata supplied by the sample provider rather than from assay-based typing. The samples were drawn from two sources: the first 160 participants of the ongoing ImmuneRACE study, and 1,254 subjects contributed by 6 global collaborators.

Results the study describes overall, beyond this receptor: The quantity of clinical and demographic metadata differed by source and by participant and was supplied without curation.

Collaborating institutions collected whole blood in K2EDTA tubes following their own protocols. Collaborator samples were shipped for TCRbeta analysis as frozen whole blood, isolated PBMCs, or DNA extracted from either sample type. Sequencing was done on a sample of peripheral blood. The chain was built from TRBV7-6 and TRBJ1-1, with no reliable assignment of the D segment. The TCR originated in a man aged 80 or over with active or convalescent COVID-19. The DNA is TGTGCCAGCAGCGCGGGTGTGCTGAAGAACACTGAAGCTTTCTTT. Protein translation: CASSAGVLKNTEAFF.